The 32 T cell receptor beta chains reported below all come from one sample, sequenced in a study of quantifying T cell responses using KT2 cells. Study background: Reverse transcription used primers in the TCR alpha and beta constant regions.

Each cDNA got a UMI-containing oligo ligated at its 3' end. First-round PCR used 3 to 4 cycles and beta primers RC1.1 and RC1.2 covering TRBC1 and TRBC2. One entry per CDR3 protein, called by TCRdb with MiXCR from the UMI-ligation and nested PCR reads. The data contain 25,000 to 35,000 distinct CDR3 sequences, around a tenth of them singletons. Material: PBMCs spiked with cells of the T cell clone KT2. The source of these receptors is a human donor.

Many counts were recorded for this clonotype. V gene TRBV27 combines with J gene TRBJ1-2; D is ambiguous. The germline V and J ends were trimmed by 5 bases and 1 base, with 14 bases remaining between them. The V gene's germline CDR1 is MNHEY and CDR2 SMNVEV (reference sequence). The CDR3 totals 15 residues. This CDR3 is CASSPGRRYNYGYTF. In DNA, the CDR3 is TGTGCCAGCAGTCCTGGCAGGCGCTATAACTATGGCTACACCTTC.

The chain employs TRBV24-1 and TRBJ1-5, with 7 positions matching TRBD1. This CDR3 comprises 15 residues. With V trimmed by 3 bases and J by 1 base, 2 bases remained unmatched. CDR1 and CDR2 (germline): KGHDR, SFDVKD. DNA of the CDR3: TGTGCCACCAGTGATAAGGGGGCGAGCAATCAGCCCCAGCATTTT. Protein sequence: CATSDKGASNQPQHF.

This clonotype was observed a few times. The V call is TRBV12-3 or TRBV12-4, the J call TRBJ1-2, with a weak D call TRBD1 (6 bases). The CDR3 consists of 13 residues. Trimming shortened V by 8 bases and J by 3 bases, and 13 bases separated the two germline ends. This chain's CDR3 is CASGRDTDYGYTF. CDR3 in DNA: TGTGCCAGCGGCCGGGACACGGACTATGGCTACACCTTC.

This clonotype has a handful of counts. The gene calls are TRBV12-3 or TRBV12-4 and TRBJ1-2; D possibly corresponds to TRBD1 (6 bases). The germline V and J ends were trimmed by 6 bases and 4 bases, with 12 bases remaining between them. CDR3 length: 13 amino acids. The CDR3 sequence is CASRVQGRYGYTF. DNA for the CDR3: TGTGCCAGCAGGGTACAGGGCCGCTATGGCTACACCTTC.

This clonotype was detected only a few times. The rearrangement links TRBV7-4 to TRBJ2-1; 7 bases fit TRBD2. The V and J ends lost 5 bases and 7 bases, in that order; junction bases with no gene match: 11. CDR1 and CDR2 from the germline V gene are SGHVT and SQSDAQ. The CDR3 length is 15 residues. The CDR3 loop reads CASSNPSGTTNEQFF. The CDR3 DNA reads TGTGCCAGCAGCAACCCGTCCGGGACTACGAATGAGCAGTTCTTC.

The chain is built from TRBV5-1 and TRBJ2-2, with 7 bases lining up with TRBD1. The junction had 12 bases not matched to a gene; V was cut back by 3 bases and J by 1 base. The CDR3 spans 18 residues. The V gene's germline CDR1 is SGHRS and CDR2 YFSETQ. As DNA, the CDR3 is TGCGCCAGCAGCTACATAGATGACAGGGACCGGAACACCGGGGAGCTGTTTTTT. It codes for CASSYIDDRDRNTGELFF. Drawing the rest from reference TRBV5-1 and TRBJ2-2, the complete variable domain is KAGVTQTPRYLIKTRGQQVTLSCSPISGHRSVSWYQQTPGQGLQFLFEYFSETQRNKGNFPGRFSGRQFSNSRSEMNVSTLELGDSALYLCASSYIDDRDRNTGELFFGEGSRLTVL.

This clonotype was detected a few times. V usage is TRBV5-1 and J usage is TRBJ1-1; D gene ambiguous. Trimming cost V 4 bases and J 0 bases, with 10 bases left between them. Germline CDR1 SGHRS, CDR2 YFSETQ. The CDR3 consists of 14 residues. The CDR3 loop is CASSLSNLNTEAFF. The CDR3 DNA follows: TGCGCCAGCAGCCTCAGTAACCTGAACACTGAAGCTTTCTTT.

This clonotype has more than one count but fewer than ten. The chain is built from TRBV7-9 and TRBJ1-1; D is possibly TRBD1 (5 bases). The CDR3 extends over 11 amino acids. V was cut by 1 base and J by 10 bases, with 7 bases left in between. Germline-derived CDR1 and CDR2 are SEHNR and FQNEAQ (reference sequence). This CDR3 is CASSLGGPAFF. CDR3 sequence (DNA): TGTGCCAGCAGCTTAGGGGGACCAGCTTTCTTT. The full variable domain, rest sourced from reference TRBV7-9 and TRBJ1-1, is DTGVSQNPRHKITKRGQNVTFRCDPISEHNRLYWYRQTLGQGPEFLTYFQNEAQLEKSRLLSDRFSAERPKGSFSTLEIQRTEQGDSAMYLCASSLGGPAFFGQGTRLTVV.

The CDR3 protein is CASSSSTGYPLSSYNEQFF. DNA of the CDR3: TGTGCCAGCAGCTCATCGACAGGGTACCCCCTAAGCTCCTACAATGAGCAGTTCTTC. V gene TRBV11-2 combines with J gene TRBJ2-1; 7 bases map to TRBD1. CDR1 SGHAT and CDR2 FQNNGV come from the germline V gene. The V gene end was trimmed by 4 bases and the J gene end by 0 bases; junction bases not matched to a gene: 15. This CDR3 comprises 19 residues.

This chain uses TRBV9 with TRBJ2-1; 9 bases are a match to TRBD2. Germline CDR1 is SGDLS and CDR2 is YYNGEE. The trim removed 4 bases at V and 9 bases at J, leaving 11 bases unmatched. The length of the CDR3 is 15 residues. CDR3: CASSSRTSAGSEQFF. The CDR3 DNA sequence: TGTGCCAGCAGCTCCCGGACTAGCGCAGGGAGTGAGCAGTTCTTC.

This clonotype was recorded a few times. The genes are TRBV2 and TRBJ1-5, with TRBD1 matching over 10 bases. This CDR3 region has 15 residues. Germline V gene sequence: CDR1 SNHLY, CDR2 FYNNEI. The CDR3 DNA sequence: TGTGCGACGGGACAGGGGAGGATTGGCAATCAGCCCCAGCATTTT. This translates into CATGQGRIGNQPQHF.

Note on this clonotype: Relative to the germline gene, one junction end is altered; a read error may explain this. The chain employs TRBV7-2 and TRBJ1-2, with D perhaps TRBD1 (5 bases). This CDR3 is built from 15 residues. Per the germline V gene, CDR1 is SGHTA and CDR2 is FQGNSA. The CDR3 protein is CASSEDWTRGFGYNF. In DNA, the CDR3 is TGTGCCAGCAGCGAGGACTGGACTAGGGGCTTTGGCTACAACTTC.

This clonotype was recorded a few times. CDR3 residues: CASSWGNQPQHF. The CDR3, as DNA: TGTGCCAGCAGTTGGGGCAATCAGCCCCAGCATTTT. The chain couples TRBV12-3 or TRBV12-4 to TRBJ1-5, with unresolved D. Trimming stripped 4 bases from V and 2 bases from J, with 3 bases between. This CDR3 is 12 amino acids long.

This clonotype was found many times. The CDR3 DNA is TGTGCCAGCAGTGTGAACCTGAACACCGGGGAGCTGTTTTTT. It is translated as CASSVNLNTGELFF. The chain is built from TRBV2 and TRBJ2-2; no definite D call. Between the trimmed V and J ends, which lost 4 bases and 1 base, there was a span of 7 bases. This CDR3 region has 14 residues. Per the germline V gene, CDR1 is SNHLY and CDR2 is FYNNEI.

This clonotype came up a few times. V usage is TRBV3-1 and J usage is TRBJ2-1, with D unclear. The CDR3 is made up of 14 amino acids. CDR1 is LGHDT and CDR2 is YNNKEL in the germline V gene (reference sequence). V lost 4 bases, J lost 3 bases, and 10 bases lay in between. The DNA of the CDR3 is TGTGCCAGCAGCCCTCGGTATCTCTACAATGAGCAGTTCTTC. Translated: CASSPRYLYNEQFF.

This clonotype occurred many times. The V gene is TRBV7-6, the J gene TRBJ2-7; either TRBD1 or TRBD2 may supply D (5 bases each). Germline values: CDR1 SGHVS, CDR2 FNYEAQ. Between the trimmed V and J ends, which lost 5 bases and 0 bases, there was a span of 14 bases. This CDR3 has 15 residues. CDR3 residues: CASSPGTEASYEQYF. The CDR3 DNA is TGTGCCAGCAGCCCCGGGACGGAGGCCTCCTACGAGCAGTACTTC. Full variable domain (remainder filled in from reference TRBV7-6 and TRBJ2-7): GAGVSQSPRYKVTKRGQDVALRCDPISGHVSLYWYRQALGQGPEFLTYFNYEAQQDKSGLPNDRFSAERPEGSISTLTIQRTEQRDSAMYRCASSPGTEASYEQYFGPGTRLTVT.

The table lists this clonotype with many counts. V is TRBV7-9 and J is TRBJ2-1; D is uncertain. V lost 5 bases and J lost 6, with 14 bases in between. The germline gives CDR1 SEHNR, CDR2 FQNEAQ (reference sequence). The CDR3 consists of 14 residues. The CDR3 DNA follows: TGTGCCAGCAGCCCCTATCTGGGATCCAATGAGCAGTTCTTC. Its protein is CASSPYLGSNEQFF.

This clonotype rates as medium-sized (0.01 to 0.1%). The gene calls are TRBV2 and TRBJ1-2; a possible D gene is TRBD1 (5 bases). The CDR3 spans 13 residues. From germline, CDR1 is SNHLY and CDR2 FYNNEI. V lost 6 bases and J lost 4, with 12 bases in between. Here the CDR3 DNA reads TGTGCCAGCAGAGACGACAGTAGCTATGGCTACACCTTC. It codes for CASRDDSSYGYTF.

The chain combines TRBV2 with TRBJ2-3; a weak D match, TRBD2 (6 bases). CDR1 and CDR2 (germline): SNHLY, FYNNEI. The CDR3 sequence is 15 residues long. The V end was cut by 1 base, the J end by 1 base, with 9 bases between. The CDR3 loop reads CASSEGGERTDTQYF. CDR3 coding DNA: TGTGCCAGCAGTGAAGGGGGGGAACGCACAGATACGCAGTATTTT. The whole variable domain, remainder taken from reference TRBV2 and TRBJ2-3, is EPEVTQTPSHQVTQMGQEVILRCVPISNHLYFYWYRQILGQKVEFLVSFYNNEISEKSEIFDDQFSVERPDGSNFTLKIRSTKLEDSAMYFCASSEGGERTDTQYFGPGTRLTVL.

This chain uses TRBV19 with TRBJ1-1; TRBD1 matches at 8 bases. Germline CDR1 reads LNHDA; CDR2 reads SQIVND (reference sequence). The CDR3 runs to 13 residues. V lost 6 bases to trimming and J lost 5 bases; unmatched junction nucleotides: 5. The CDR3 bases are TGTGCCAGTAGCCCGACAGGGGATACTGAAGCTTTCTTT. Translated: CASSPTGDTEAFF.

There are many counts of this clonotype. This CDR3 reads CASSPWGLDTEAFF. For the CDR3, the DNA is TGTGCCAGCTCACCCTGGGGGTTGGACACTGAAGCTTTCTTT. V gene TRBV18 combines with J gene TRBJ1-1; D is possibly TRBD1 (5 bases). There are 14 residues in the CDR3. V shed 3 bases and J shed 3 bases, with 11 bases lying between them. Germline lookup yields CDR1 KGHSH and CDR2 LQKENI.

The V gene is TRBV4-2, the J gene TRBJ2-6; D gene unclear. The CDR3 is 16 residues long. Germline V gene sequence: CDR1 LGHNA, CDR2 YNFKEQ. Trimming shortened V by 0 bases and J by 2 bases, and 8 bases separated the two germline ends. CDR3 sequence reads: CASSQEDNTGANVLTF. Written as DNA, the CDR3 is TGTGCCAGCAGCCAAGAGGATAATACTGGGGCCAACGTCCTGACTTTC.

This clonotype was seen ten or more times. The chain couples TRBV12-3 or TRBV12-4 to TRBJ2-3; D remains unclear. The V end lost 7 bases, the J end lost 2 bases, and 13 bases lay between the germline ends. The CDR3 has 14 amino acids. CDR3 in amino acids: CASKLGTLTDTQYF. The DNA of the CDR3 is TGTGCCAGCAAGCTGGGAACCCTCACAGATACGCAGTATTTT.

This clonotype was seen many times. The rearrangement links TRBV20-1 to TRBJ2-7; 7 nucleotides align to TRBD1. CDR3 length: 15 residues. Germline CDR1 DFQATT, CDR2 SNEGSKA (reference sequence). With V trimmed by 6 bases and J by 0 bases, 11 bases remained unmatched. The CDR3: CSAEAGTANSYEQYF. In DNA form, the CDR3 reads TGCAGTGCGGAGGCCGGGACAGCCAACTCCTACGAGCAGTACTTC.

The chain carries TRBV10-3 and TRBJ2-7; TRBD2 aligns across 8 bases. Trimming removed 10 bases from V and 3 bases from J; junction bases left unmatched: 11. The CDR3 totals 14 residues. Germline CDR1 is ENHRY and CDR2 is SYGVKD. The CDR3 region is CATRREGLIYEQYF. In DNA form, the CDR3 reads TGTGCCACCCGACGGGAGGGTTTGATCTACGAGCAGTACTTC.

This clonotype occurred many times. The chain has TRBV4-1 and TRBJ2-2; the D gene is possibly TRBD1 (6 bases). The V gene lost 4 bases and the J gene lost 2 bases, with 17 bases spanning the gap. Germline V CDR1 and CDR2: MGHRA, YSYEKL. The CDR3 spans 17 residues. The CDR3 nucleotides are TGCGCCAGCAGCCCGACAGGAAGGGTTTCTAACACCGGGGAGCTGTTTTTT. Translated: CASSPTGRVSNTGELFF.

Ten or more counts support this clonotype. The V gene is TRBV20-1, the J gene TRBJ2-3, with 9 nucleotides matching TRBD2. The J segment lost 9 bases and the V segment lost 1 base, leaving 8 bases of the junction unmatched. The CDR3 extends over 14 amino acids. The germline V gene has CDR1 DFQATT and CDR2 SNEGSKA (reference sequence). CDR3 DNA sequence: TGCAGTGCTAGAGTTCGGACTAGCGTTTCAACGCAGTATTTT. As protein: CSARVRTSVSTQYF.

By frequency in the sample, this clonotype is medium-sized. The J gene is TRBJ2-3, the V gene TRBV5-1; D unclear. The CDR3 loop spans 16 amino acids. CDR1 is SGHRS and CDR2 is YFSETQ in the germline V gene. Trimming removed 0 bases at V and 0 bases at J, with 11 bases between. This chain's CDR3 is CASSLGRTSSTDTQYF. CDR3 in DNA: TGCGCCAGCAGCTTGGGACGGACGTCTAGCACAGATACGCAGTATTTT.

The V and J genes are TRBV2 and TRBJ2-1; D is perhaps TRBD1 (5 bases). CDR3 size: 14 residues. V was clipped by 4 bases and J by 7 bases, with 14 bases between them. The germline V gene has CDR1 SNHLY and CDR2 FYNNEI. This CDR3 reads CASSGRVWDNEQFF. CDR3 DNA sequence: TGTGCCAGCAGTGGCAGGGTCTGGGATAATGAGCAGTTCTTC. The whole variable domain, remainder taken from reference TRBV2 and TRBJ2-1, is EPEVTQTPSHQVTQMGQEVILRCVPISNHLYFYWYRQILGQKVEFLVSFYNNEISEKSEIFDDQFSVERPDGSNFTLKIRSTKLEDSAMYFCASSGRVWDNEQFFGPGTRLTVL.

This clonotype showed up many times. The V call is TRBV29-1, the J call TRBJ2-1; 8 bases align to TRBD1. Germline V CDR1 and CDR2: SQVTM, ANQGSEA. With V trimmed by 6 bases and J by 3 bases, 4 bases remained unmatched. CDR3 length: 13 residues. The CDR3 DNA is TGCAGCGTGGCCGGACAGGGCTACAATGAGCAGTTCTTC. Its translation is CSVAGQGYNEQFF.

This clonotype was observed many times. The rearrangement uses TRBV20-1 and TRBJ1-2; D unresolved. CDR1 DFQATT and CDR2 SNEGSKA come from the germline V gene (reference sequence). Trimming shortened V by 0 bases and J by 2 bases, and 10 bases separated the two germline ends. The CDR3 spans 14 residues. The CDR3 nucleotides are TGCAGTGCTAGAGATCGTGCAAAGAACTATGGCTACACCTTC. The encoded protein is CSARDRAKNYGYTF.

A few counts support this clonotype. The genes are TRBV29-1 and TRBJ2-6; 10 bases match TRBD1. V lost 3 bases and J lost 1; bases outside the gene matches: 3. This CDR3 spans 16 amino acids. Germline CDR1 and CDR2: SQVTM and ANQGSEA. The CDR3 sequence: CSVEGQGKSGANVLTF. CDR3 bases: TGCAGCGTTGAGGGACAGGGGAAGTCTGGGGCCAACGTCCTGACTTTC.